This is a list of T cell receptor beta chains from one sample in a study of Tregs in tolerant kidney transplant recipients. Some clones are missing from TCRdb's copy, which holds only in-frame ones; the method was immunoSEQ multiplex PCR. The sample has around 120,000 clones; about 90% are singletons. Sample: CD4+ T cells from blood. All receptors come from a human donor in good health. CDR3s include the opening cysteine and the closing phenylalanine or tryptophan. Each record gives: V gene, clone size, J gene, D gene, CDR3 DNA, CDR3 protein. A D gene is named only where the DNA matches it firmly. The size field is filled for only some rows; it gives once, few, many or a size class.

v_gene: TRBV5-7; abundance: NA; j_gene: TRBJ1-3; d_gene: NA; CDR3nt: TGTGCCAGCAGCTTGGATCCGGACAACACCATATATTTT; CDR3aa: CASSLDPDNTIYF
v_gene: TRBV10-3; abundance: NA; j_gene: TRBJ2-7; d_gene: NA; CDR3nt: TGTGCCACCGATACGACCGGACAGAGCGAGCAGTACTTC; CDR3aa: CATDTTGQSEQYF
v_gene: TRBV6-5; abundance: NA; j_gene: TRBJ1-6; d_gene: TRBD1; CDR3nt: TGTGCCAGCAGTAAATCCGGGACAGTATACTCACCCCTCCACTTT; CDR3aa: CASSKSGTVYSPLHF
v_gene: TRBV19; abundance: NA; j_gene: TRBJ2-3; d_gene: NA; CDR3nt: TGTGCCAGTAGTATAGATTCGGATACGCAGTATTTT; CDR3aa: CASSIDSDTQYF
v_gene: TRBV5-6; abundance: NA; j_gene: TRBJ1-5; d_gene: NA; CDR3nt: TGTGCCAGCAGCTTGGGTCCGGGGGCTGGCAATCAGCCCCAGCATTTT; CDR3aa: CASSLGPGAGNQPQHF
v_gene: TRBV6-6; abundance: once; j_gene: TRBJ1-2; d_gene: NA; CDR3nt: TGTGCCAGCAGTTACTCTTGGCAGGCGACTTATGGCTACACCTTC; CDR3aa: CASSYSWQATYGYTF
v_gene: TRBV25-1; abundance: NA; j_gene: TRBJ1-1; d_gene: NA; CDR3nt: TGTGCCAGCAGCCGTACAGGGTTGATGAACACTGAAGCTTTCTTT; CDR3aa: CASSRTGLMNTEAFF
v_gene: TRBV19; abundance: NA; j_gene: TRBJ2-5; d_gene: NA; CDR3nt: TGTGCCAGTAGTATTCCGGGACGAACGGAGACCCAGTACTTC; CDR3aa: CASSIPGRTETQYF
v_gene: TRBV30; abundance: NA; j_gene: TRBJ1-5; d_gene: NA; CDR3nt: TGTGCCTGGAGTGTCGGGAGAGATCAGCCCCAGCATTTT; CDR3aa: CAWSVGRDQPQHF
v_gene: TRBV10-1; abundance: NA; j_gene: TRBJ2-2; d_gene: NA; CDR3nt: TGCGCCAGCAGTGAGATTGGTACCACCGGGGAGCTGTTTTTT; CDR3aa: CASSEIGTTGELFF
v_gene: TRBV5-4; abundance: NA; j_gene: TRBJ2-1; d_gene: NA; CDR3nt: TGTGCCAGCAGCTTGTATGAGGGACCTCGCAGTGAGCAGTTCTTC; CDR3aa: CASSLYEGPRSEQFF
v_gene: TRBV29-1; abundance: NA; j_gene: TRBJ2-1; d_gene: NA; CDR3nt: TGCAGCGTAGTCAGCCCCTCCTACAATGAGCAGTTCTTC; CDR3aa: CSVVSPSYNEQFF
v_gene: TRBV29-1; abundance: NA; j_gene: TRBJ2-7; d_gene: NA; CDR3nt: TGCAGCGTCGGACACTCCGTCTACGAGCAGTACTTC; CDR3aa: CSVGHSVYEQYF
v_gene: TRBV5-1; abundance: NA; j_gene: TRBJ1-5; d_gene: NA; CDR3nt: TGCGCCAGCAGCACTGGAGTGGGGGATTGGAGCAATCAGCCCCAGCATTTT; CDR3aa: CASSTGVGDWSNQPQHF
v_gene: TRBV4-1; abundance: NA; j_gene: TRBJ2-1; d_gene: TRBD1; CDR3nt: TGCGCCAGCAGCCAGGTTATCAAGGGGGCAGGATACAATGAGCAGTTCTTC; CDR3aa: CASSQVIKGAGYNEQFF
v_gene: TRBV2; abundance: NA; j_gene: TRBJ2-7; d_gene: TRBD2; CDR3nt: TGTGCCAGCAACTGGAGCGGGGGCTACGAGCAGTACTTC; CDR3aa: CASNWSGGYEQYF
v_gene: TRBV7-8; abundance: NA; j_gene: TRBJ2-1; d_gene: NA; CDR3nt: TGTGCCAGCAGCCCGTGGGGACCCAGAGGGAATGAGCAGTTCTTC; CDR3aa: CASSPWGPRGNEQFF
v_gene: TRBV5-4; abundance: NA; j_gene: TRBJ2-7; d_gene: TRBD2; CDR3nt: TGTGCCAGCAGCCAGGGACTAGCGGGACCCTACGAGCAGTACTTC; CDR3aa: CASSQGLAGPYEQYF
v_gene: TRBV6-1; abundance: NA; j_gene: TRBJ2-4; d_gene: TRBD2; CDR3nt: TGTGCCAGCAGTGGCCGGACTAGCGGGGGTATACAACTAGCCAAAAACATTCAGTACTTC; CDR3aa: CASSGRTSGGIQLAKNIQYF
v_gene: TRBV5-1; abundance: NA; j_gene: TRBJ2-5; d_gene: TRBD1; CDR3nt: TGCGCCAGCAGCTTGCGGGCCGCAGGGGGCGGAGAGACCCAGTACTTC; CDR3aa: CASSLRAAGGGETQYF
v_gene: TRBV11-2; abundance: NA; j_gene: TRBJ2-7; d_gene: TRBD2; CDR3nt: TGTGCCAGCAGCTTACGTATCTCTTCTAGCGGGAGATTCCACGAGCAGTACTTC; CDR3aa: CASSLRISSSGRFHEQYF
v_gene: TRBV29-1; abundance: NA; j_gene: TRBJ2-1; d_gene: NA; CDR3nt: TGCAGCGCTGGCCACCGGCTTGGGGGCGAATCAAGCCGTGAGCAGTTCTTC; CDR3aa: CSAGHRLGGESSREQFF
v_gene: TRBV21-1; abundance: NA; j_gene: TRBJ1-5; d_gene: NA; CDR3nt: TGTGCCAGCAGCATTTGCAGGGAAGGGTATGGCCCCCAGCATTTT; CDR3aa: CASSICREGYGPQHF
v_gene: TRBV5-1; abundance: NA; j_gene: TRBJ2-7; d_gene: NA; CDR3nt: TGCGCCAGCAGCCATGAAGGACAGACCTACGAGCAGTACTTC; CDR3aa: CASSHEGQTYEQYF
v_gene: TRBV5-8; abundance: once; j_gene: TRBJ2-5; d_gene: NA; CDR3nt: TGTGCCACCCCTAGAGGGCAAGAGACCCAGTACTTC; CDR3aa: CATPRGQETQYF
v_gene: TRBV4-1; abundance: NA; j_gene: TRBJ2-7; d_gene: TRBD2; CDR3nt: TGCGCCAGCAGCCAAAGACTAGCGGGGGGCCTGTCCTACGAGCAGTACTTC; CDR3aa: CASSQRLAGGLSYEQYF
v_gene: TRBV29-1; abundance: NA; j_gene: TRBJ1-2; d_gene: NA; CDR3nt: TGCAGCGCCCGCGGAGCGGTCGCTAACTATGGCTACACCTTC; CDR3aa: CSARGAVANYGYTF
v_gene: TRBV19; abundance: NA; j_gene: TRBJ2-6; d_gene: NA; CDR3nt: TGTGCCAGTAGTAGTCTCGCTAGCTCTGGGGCCAACGTCCTGACTTTC; CDR3aa: CASSSLASSGANVLTF
v_gene: TRBV7-2; abundance: NA; j_gene: TRBJ2-3; d_gene: NA; CDR3nt: TGTGCCAGCAGCCGCATGGGACTCTCTGGCGGTACGCAGTATTTT; CDR3aa: CASSRMGLSGGTQYF
v_gene: TRBV2; abundance: NA; j_gene: TRBJ1-6; d_gene: NA; CDR3nt: TGTGCCAGCAGTGAGAGCTCCTATAATTCACCCCTCCACTTT; CDR3aa: CASSESSYNSPLHF
v_gene: TRBV7-6; abundance: NA; j_gene: TRBJ1-4; d_gene: NA; CDR3nt: TGTGCCAGCAGCTTAACCGGGGGTCTGACGGGTGAAAAACTGTTTTTT; CDR3aa: CASSLTGGLTGEKLFF
v_gene: TRBV5-1; abundance: NA; j_gene: TRBJ1-6; d_gene: NA; CDR3nt: TGCGCCAGCAGCTTGAGTCCACAGGAGAATTCACCCCTCCACTTT; CDR3aa: CASSLSPQENSPLHF
v_gene: TRBV5-1; abundance: NA; j_gene: TRBJ1-1; d_gene: NA; CDR3nt: TGCGCCAGCAGACAGGAAAGGGTGACTGAAGCTTTCTTT; CDR3aa: CASRQERVTEAFF
v_gene: TRBV5-1; abundance: NA; j_gene: TRBJ2-5; d_gene: TRBD2; CDR3nt: TGCGCCAGCAGCTCCCTTAGCGGGGGCCGGGGGGAGACCCAGTACTTC; CDR3aa: CASSSLSGGRGETQYF
v_gene: TRBV5-4; abundance: NA; j_gene: TRBJ2-3; d_gene: NA; CDR3nt: TGTGCCAGCAGCTTAAGTTACGGCTCCTCTAGCACAGATACGCAGTATTTT; CDR3aa: CASSLSYGSSSTDTQYF
v_gene: TRBV2; abundance: NA; j_gene: TRBJ2-2; d_gene: TRBD1; CDR3nt: TGTGCCAGCGGGGGACAGTCCCTCACCGGGGAGCTGTTTTTT; CDR3aa: CASGGQSLTGELFF
v_gene: TRBV18; abundance: NA; j_gene: TRBJ2-3; d_gene: NA; CDR3nt: TGTGCCAGCTCACCCCCGGGACTTAGCACAGATACGCAGTATTTT; CDR3aa: CASSPPGLSTDTQYF
v_gene: TRBV5-4; abundance: NA; j_gene: TRBJ1-2; d_gene: TRBD1; CDR3nt: TGTGCCAGCAGTCTAGACAGGGGGCTTGGCTACACCTTC; CDR3aa: CASSLDRGLGYTF
v_gene: TRBV7-2; abundance: NA; j_gene: TRBJ2-6; d_gene: NA; CDR3nt: TGTGCCAGCAGCCCCTCCTTACCTGGGGCCAACGTCCTGACTTTC; CDR3aa: CASSPSLPGANVLTF
v_gene: TRBV6-6; abundance: NA; j_gene: TRBJ2-7; d_gene: NA; CDR3nt: TGTGCCAGCACCATCGCCCCGAGGACTAATGCTTACGAGCAGTACTTC; CDR3aa: CASTIAPRTNAYEQYF